Included here is one T cell receptor beta chain sequence, with context. Its antigen is unidentified. This sample stems from a study of T cell responses to AZD1222 COVID-19 vaccine. Study summary: Second doses that came at about 4 or about 12 weeks were put together. Findings and limits, study-wide: All repertoire sampling was performed exclusively after the peak T cell response. Receipt of two AZD1222 doses was followed by a rise in Spike-specific TCR breadth and depth. White British people made up most donors, females outnumbered males, and clonal diversity was possibly underestimated.

The method was immunoSEQ multiplex PCR; TCRdb's version includes in-frame clones alone and lacks a portion of them. The sample shows 85,000 to 110,000 clones, 91% of them seen only once. Per the germline V gene, CDR1 is KGHSH and CDR2 is LQKENI. The CDR3 sequence is 16 residues long. The ends were cut back, 3 bases at V and 7 bases at J, with 19 bases in the middle. This rearrangement joins TRBV18 to TRBJ2-1; tentative D call: TRBD1 (7 bases). The sample here was peripheral blood, taken on day 0 of AZD1222 vaccination. The receptor's source is an adult in good health. CDR3 DNA sequence: TGTGCCAGCTCACCCCTTAGGGCAGGGGGGTTAAATGAGCAGTTCTTC. As protein: CASSPLRAGGLNEQFF.